Below, 17 T cell receptor beta chains from the same sample are listed, as sequenced in a study of persistence of HIV-infected CD4 T cells. The libraries were made with immunoSEQ version 4 in survey mode. The table came from immunoSEQ multiplex PCR; TCRdb's copy has only in-frame clones and leaves some out. The repertoire holds about 37,000 clones, with roughly 90% as singletons. Cells were stimulated nonspecifically with anti-CD3/anti-CD28 magnetic beads. Sorting of responding CD4+ T cells relied on upregulated CD40 ligand together with CD69. Antigens for these TCRs are unknown. The sequences come from CD4+ T cells sorted from PBMCs after roughly 18-hour stimulation, collected from a patient who received antiretroviral therapy. The receptors originated from an adult man with HIV who was CMV-seropositive.

The genes are TRBV29-1 and TRBJ2-3; D remains unclear. Germline lookup yields CDR1 SQVTM and CDR2 ANQGSEA. The CDR3 covers 11 residues. Trimming stripped 3 bases from V and 1 base from J, with 2 bases between. CDR3 in amino acids: CSVDRTDTQYF. The CDR3 coding sequence is TGCAGCGTTGATCGCACAGATACGCAGTATTTT.

The chain joins TRBV2 to TRBJ1-3; possible D gene TRBD1, 6 bases. CDR1 and CDR2 from the germline V gene are SNHLY and FYNNEI. The CDR3 is 18 residues long. V dropped 7 bases and J dropped 4 bases, with 26 bases sitting between them. CDR3 nucleotide sequence: TGTGCCAGCACCAAGAAGGGGGGGACAAACCTCCCAGGAAACACCATATATTTT. Residues: CASTKKGGTNLPGNTIYF.

This sequence joins TRBV6-5 and TRBJ1-6; D gene unclear. The CDR3 length is 14 residues. V lost 5 bases, J lost 10 bases, and 15 bases lay in between. The germline CDR1 and CDR2 sequences are MNHEY and SVGAGI. The CDR3 coding sequence is TGTGCCAGCAGTCCGAGTCGACGAGACTCACCCCTCCACTTT. This gives the protein CASSPSRRDSPLHF.

The chain combines TRBV5-8 with TRBJ1-2, with no clear D. Trimming cost V 4 bases and J 8 bases, with 9 bases left between them. The CDR3 has 11 residues. Germline CDR1 reads SGHTS; CDR2 reads YDEGEE. CDR3 in amino acids: CASSIFGGYTF. The CDR3 nucleotides read TGTGCCAGCAGCATTTTCGGGGGCTACACCTTC.

The gene calls are TRBV5-6 and TRBJ1-5; unclear D gene. The CDR3 has 14 amino acids. V was trimmed by 0 bases and J by 0 bases, leaving 4 bases between them. CDR1 and CDR2 (germline): SGHDT, YYEEEE. The CDR3: CASSLAISNQPQHF. CDR3 nucleotides: TGTGCCAGCAGCTTGGCCATTAGCAATCAGCCCCAGCATTTT.

This clone was seen a single time. The rearrangement uses TRBV3-1 (or the pseudogene TRBV3-2) and TRBJ1-5; D perhaps matches TRBD1 (5 bases). Germline V gene data show CDR1 as LGHDT and CDR2 as YNNKEL (reference sequence). The length of the CDR3 is 15 residues. V gave up 3 bases and J gave up 1 base, with 10 bases separating them. CDR3 sequence: CASSQLRGSNQPQHF. CDR3 sequence (DNA): TGTGCCAGCAGCCAGCTCCGGGGGAGCAATCAGCCCCAGCATTTT.

The chain is built from TRBV5-1 and TRBJ2-2; D might be TRBD1 (5 bases). CDR1 is SGHRS, CDR2 YFSETQ, per germline. The CDR3 sequence is 14 residues long. V was trimmed by 4 bases and J by 6 bases, leaving 13 bases between them. The CDR3 is CASSPQQGAGELFF. In DNA form, the CDR3 reads TGCGCCAGCAGCCCACAGCAGGGTGCCGGGGAGCTGTTTTTT.

The chain recombines TRBV5-1 with TRBJ1-1, with D possibly matching TRBD1 (5 bases). Germline CDR1 is SGHRS and CDR2 is YFSETQ. With 5 bases removed from V and 7 bases from J, the gap between germline ends came to 9 bases. This CDR3 spans 11 amino acids. The CDR3 is CASRGTVEAFF. CDR3 nucleotides: TGCGCCAGCAGGGGGACGGTTGAAGCTTTCTTT.

This rearrangement joins TRBV7-2 to TRBJ1-5; 10 nucleotides align to TRBD1. V was clipped by 5 bases and J by 5 bases; unmatched bases: 12. The CDR3 consists of 17 residues. The germline V gene encodes CDR1 SGHTA and CDR2 FQGNSA. CDR3 coding DNA: TGTGCCAGCAGCCCCGACCCCCGACAGGGGGCGGATCAGCCCCAGCATTTT. Translation: CASSPDPRQGADQPQHF.

On this clone: Other DNA sequences of this sample code for an identical CDR3. This sequence joins TRBV5-4 and TRBJ1-1, with D possibly being TRBD1 (6 bases). Germline CDR1 is SGHNT and CDR2 is YYREEE (reference sequence). CDR3 size: 13 residues. V was pared by 2 bases and J by 6 bases, with 11 bases between. The chain's CDR3 is CASSLTGRSEAFF. In DNA, the CDR3 is TGTGCCAGCAGCTTAACAGGGAGGTCTGAAGCTTTCTTT.

The rearrangement uses TRBV18 and TRBJ2-1, with 7 nucleotides matching TRBD2. This CDR3 is 14 amino acids long. Germline values: CDR1 KGHSH, CDR2 LQKENI. J gave up 7 bases and V 5 bases, and 8 bases lay outside the gene matches. The CDR3 region has the DNA TGTGCCAGCTCATCTAGCGGCAAGGGTAATGAGCAGTTCTTC. This sequence encodes CASSSSGKGNEQFF.

This sequence joins TRBV19 and TRBJ2-7; D is unresolved. The CDR3 is 13 residues long. Germline CDR1 and CDR2: LNHDA and SQIVND (reference sequence). Trimming stripped 3 bases from V and 5 bases from J, with 11 bases between. CDR3 in amino acids: CASSMIPGNEQYF. CDR3 nucleotides: TGTGCCAGTAGTATGATTCCTGGGAACGAGCAGTACTTC.

The genes are TRBV30 and TRBJ2-5; D call uncertain. The CDR3 covers 12 residues. Deletions cut 5 bases from V and 2 bases from J, with 9 bases between. The germline V gene encodes CDR1 GTSNPN and CDR2 SVGIG (reference sequence). Written as DNA, the CDR3 is TGTGCCTGGGGTCCCTATCAAGAGACCCAGTACTTC. It yields the protein CAWGPYQETQYF.

The rearrangement uses TRBV2 and TRBJ2-3; a possible D gene is TRBD1 (6 bases). The CDR3 has 15 amino acids. Germline CDR1 reads SNHLY; CDR2 reads FYNNEI. Trimming shortened V by 4 bases and J by 0 bases, and 11 bases separated the two germline ends. CDR3 protein: CASSAGQTSTDTQYF. The CDR3 DNA reads as TGTGCCAGCAGTGCAGGACAGACGAGCACAGATACGCAGTATTTT.

The rearrangement uses TRBV19 and TRBJ1-5; D is ambiguous. The germline V gene encodes CDR1 LNHDA and CDR2 SQIVND (reference sequence). V was shortened by 6 bases and J by 3 bases, with 9 bases between the two germline ends. CDR3 size: 13 residues. Here the CDR3 reads CASSNWANQPQHF. In DNA, the CDR3 is TGTGCCAGTAGCAACTGGGCCAATCAGCCCCAGCATTTT.

The CDR3 here is CASSRIQETQYF. The DNA for the CDR3 is TGTGCCAGCAGCCGGATACAAGAGACCCAGTACTTC. The chain carries TRBV7-8 and TRBJ2-5; D is uncertain. CDR3 length: 12 amino acids. The V gene's germline CDR1 is SGHVS and CDR2 FQNEAQ. Trimming left V 5 bases short and J 2 bases short, with 6 bases between. The full variable domain, completed using reference TRBV7-8 and TRBJ2-5, is GAGVSQSPRYKVAKRGQDVALRCDPISGHVSLFWYQQALGQGPEFLTYFQNEAQLDKSGLPSDRFFAERPEGSVSTLKIQRTQQEDSAVYLCASSRIQETQYFGPGTRLLVL.

This sequence joins TRBV27 and TRBJ2-2; 13 nucleotides agree with TRBD2. This CDR3 region has 16 residues. With 3 bases clipped from V and 5 bases from J, the junction kept 3 bases outside the gene matches. Germline CDR1 reads MNHEY; CDR2 reads SMNVEV (reference sequence). CDR3 DNA sequence: TGTGCCAGCAGTTTGCAACTAGCGGGAGGGACCGGGGAGCTGTTTTTT. The encoded protein is CASSLQLAGGTGELFF.